These 6 T cell receptor beta chains were all obtained from the same sample, sequenced in a study of blood T cells in healthy people across ages. Then a second PCR, running about 6 to 11 cycles, was carried out with a sample-barcoded 5' primer and a J-beta primer mix. TCRdb reprocessed the 5' RACE reads with MiXCR, giving one entry per CDR3 protein. The sample carries roughly 700,000 distinct CDR3 sequences, about a third recorded once. The sample was blood. These receptors originate from a woman older than 75 in good health.

In its sample, this clonotype was seen many times. V is TRBV3-1 and J is TRBJ1-4; TRBD1 aligns across 12 bases. J was trimmed by 4 bases and V by 8 bases; bases with no gene match: 5. CDR1 and CDR2 (germline): LGHDT, YNNKEL (reference sequence). The CDR3 contains 15 residues. In DNA, the CDR3 is TGTGCCAGCGGGACAGGGGGCGGTGGTAATGAAAAACTGTTTTTT. Translating gives CASGTGGGGNEKLFF.

The chain recombines TRBV7-9 with TRBJ2-1; 10 nucleotides match TRBD2. The germline V gene encodes CDR1 SEHNR and CDR2 FQNEAQ (reference sequence). Trimming at V came to 5 bases and at J to 9 bases, leaving 10 bases not matched to a gene. The CDR3 consists of 15 residues. This CDR3 reads CASSMPAGGPFEQFF. CDR3 sequence (DNA): TGTGCCAGCAGCATGCCAGCGGGGGGGCCGTTTGAGCAGTTCTTC.

This clonotype was seen a few times. The J gene is TRBJ1-5, the V gene TRBV4-2; D is ambiguous. The germline V gene encodes CDR1 LGHNA and CDR2 YNFKEQ. V lost 1 base and J lost 9, with 10 bases in between. The CDR3 consists of 13 residues. The DNA for the CDR3 is TGTGCCAGCAGCCAAGCAGAGAAGGTGCCCCAGCATTTT. It encodes CASSQAEKVPQHF.

About this clonotype: A much larger clone lies a single base off, so this may be a read error. This rearrangement joins TRBV5-1 to TRBJ2-3, with a possible D match to TRBD1 (5 bases). The ends were cut back, 5 bases at V and 1 base at J, with 17 bases in the middle. Germline V gives CDR1 SGHRS, CDR2 YFSETQ. The CDR3 covers 16 residues. The CDR3 DNA sequence: TGCGCCAGCAGTCGTGAAGAGACAGTCCGCACAGATACGCAGTATTTT. It is translated as CASSREETVRTDTQYF.

A word on this clonotype: At one end the junction does not follow the germline gene, possibly because of a read error. The DNA for the CDR3 is TGTGCCAGCAGTGACTCGAGGCGGGGCACAGATACGCAGTATTTT. It encodes CASSDSRRGTDTQYF. This chain joins TRBV6-2 or TRBV6-3 and TRBJ2-3, with a weak D call TRBD2 (5 bases). Germline V gene lookup returns CDR1 MNHEY and CDR2 SVGEGT. The CDR3 covers 15 residues.

The genes are TRBV20-1 and TRBJ2-1; 7 bases match TRBD2. V dropped 4 bases and J dropped 3; count of bases not matched to a gene: 9. Germline CDR1 and CDR2: DFQATT and SNEGSKA (reference sequence). The CDR3 extends over 15 amino acids. DNA for the CDR3: TGCAGTGCTATGCCGGGACTACGAATCTACAATGAGCAGTTCTTC. Protein product: CSAMPGLRIYNEQFF.